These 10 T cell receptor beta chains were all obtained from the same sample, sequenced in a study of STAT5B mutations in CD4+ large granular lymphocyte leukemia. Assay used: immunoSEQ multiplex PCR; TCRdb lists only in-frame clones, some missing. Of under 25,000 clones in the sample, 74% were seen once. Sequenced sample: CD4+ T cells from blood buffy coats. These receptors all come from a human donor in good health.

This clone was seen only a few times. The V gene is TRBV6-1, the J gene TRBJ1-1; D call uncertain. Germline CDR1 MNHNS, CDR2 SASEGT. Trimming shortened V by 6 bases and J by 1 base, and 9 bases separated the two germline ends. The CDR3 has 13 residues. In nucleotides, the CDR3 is TGTGCCAGCAGATCGGACGGGAACACTGAAGCTTTCTTT. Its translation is CASRSDGNTEAFF.

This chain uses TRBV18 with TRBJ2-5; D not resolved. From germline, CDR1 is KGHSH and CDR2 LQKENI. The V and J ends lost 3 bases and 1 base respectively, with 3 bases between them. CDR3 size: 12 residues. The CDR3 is CASSPPQETQYF. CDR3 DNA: TGTGCCAGCTCACCCCCCCAAGAGACCCAGTACTTC.

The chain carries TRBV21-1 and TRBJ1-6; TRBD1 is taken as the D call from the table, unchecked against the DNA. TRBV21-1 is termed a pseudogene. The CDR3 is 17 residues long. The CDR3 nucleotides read TGTGCCAGCAGCAAAGCGAGTCTCGGCAGGGGTAATTCACCCCTCCACTTT. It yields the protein CASSKASLGRGNSPLHF.

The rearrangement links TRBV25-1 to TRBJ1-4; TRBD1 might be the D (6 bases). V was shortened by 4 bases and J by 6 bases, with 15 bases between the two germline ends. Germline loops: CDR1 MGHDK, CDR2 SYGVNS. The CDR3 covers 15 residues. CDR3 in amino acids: CASSGTGPGHEKLFF. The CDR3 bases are TGTGCCAGCAGTGGAACAGGGCCCGGACATGAAAAACTGTTTTTT.

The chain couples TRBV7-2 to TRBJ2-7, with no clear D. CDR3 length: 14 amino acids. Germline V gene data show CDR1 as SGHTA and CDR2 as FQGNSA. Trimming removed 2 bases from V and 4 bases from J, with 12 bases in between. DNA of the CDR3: TGTGCCAGCAGCTTAAGGGCCTCCTGGTACGAGCAGTACTTC. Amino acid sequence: CASSLRASWYEQYF.

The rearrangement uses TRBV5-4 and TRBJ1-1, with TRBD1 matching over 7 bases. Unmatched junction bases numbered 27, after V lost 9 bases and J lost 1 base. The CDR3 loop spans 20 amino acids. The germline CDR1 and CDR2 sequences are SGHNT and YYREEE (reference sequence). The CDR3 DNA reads TGTGCCACCAAAGGACTAACGGGACAGCCTCGCGTGCGACGGAACACTGAAGCTTTCTTT. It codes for CATKGLTGQPRVRRNTEAFF.

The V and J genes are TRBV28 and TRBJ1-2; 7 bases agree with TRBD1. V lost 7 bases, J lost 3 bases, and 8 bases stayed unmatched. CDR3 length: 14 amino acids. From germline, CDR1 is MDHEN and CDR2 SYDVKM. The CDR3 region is CASTEGRGDYGYTF. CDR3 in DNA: TGTGCCAGCACCGAGGGCAGGGGGGACTATGGCTACACCTTC.

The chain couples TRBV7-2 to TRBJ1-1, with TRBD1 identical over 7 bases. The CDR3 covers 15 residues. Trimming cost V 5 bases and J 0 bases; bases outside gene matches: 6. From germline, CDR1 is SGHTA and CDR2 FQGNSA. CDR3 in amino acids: CASSKSGQMNTEAFF. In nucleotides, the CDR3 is TGTGCCAGCAGCAAATCGGGACAGATGAACACTGAAGCTTTCTTT.

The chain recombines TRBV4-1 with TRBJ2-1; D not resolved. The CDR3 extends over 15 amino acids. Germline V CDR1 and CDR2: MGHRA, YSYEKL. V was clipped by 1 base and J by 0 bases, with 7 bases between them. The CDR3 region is CASSQGMSSYNEQFF. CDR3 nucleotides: TGCGCCAGCAGCCAAGGAATGAGCTCCTACAATGAGCAGTTCTTC.

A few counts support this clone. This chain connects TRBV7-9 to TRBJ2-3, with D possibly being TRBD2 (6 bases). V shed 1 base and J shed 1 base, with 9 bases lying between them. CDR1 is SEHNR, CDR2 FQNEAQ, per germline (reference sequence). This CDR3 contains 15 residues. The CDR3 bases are TGTGCCAGCAGCTTAGTGTCGGGGGGCACAGATACGCAGTATTTT. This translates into CASSLVSGGTDTQYF.